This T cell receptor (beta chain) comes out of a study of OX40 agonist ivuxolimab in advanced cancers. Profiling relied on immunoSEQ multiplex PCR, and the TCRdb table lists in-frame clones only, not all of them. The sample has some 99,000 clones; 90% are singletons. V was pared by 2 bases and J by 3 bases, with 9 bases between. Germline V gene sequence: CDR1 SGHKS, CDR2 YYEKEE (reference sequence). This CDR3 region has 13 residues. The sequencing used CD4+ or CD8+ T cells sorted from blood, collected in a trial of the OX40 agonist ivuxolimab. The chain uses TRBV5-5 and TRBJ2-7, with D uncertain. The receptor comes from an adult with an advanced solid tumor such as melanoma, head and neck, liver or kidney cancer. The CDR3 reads CASSLMAVYEQYF. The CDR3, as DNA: TGTGCCAGCAGCTTAATGGCAGTCTACGAGCAGTACTTC.